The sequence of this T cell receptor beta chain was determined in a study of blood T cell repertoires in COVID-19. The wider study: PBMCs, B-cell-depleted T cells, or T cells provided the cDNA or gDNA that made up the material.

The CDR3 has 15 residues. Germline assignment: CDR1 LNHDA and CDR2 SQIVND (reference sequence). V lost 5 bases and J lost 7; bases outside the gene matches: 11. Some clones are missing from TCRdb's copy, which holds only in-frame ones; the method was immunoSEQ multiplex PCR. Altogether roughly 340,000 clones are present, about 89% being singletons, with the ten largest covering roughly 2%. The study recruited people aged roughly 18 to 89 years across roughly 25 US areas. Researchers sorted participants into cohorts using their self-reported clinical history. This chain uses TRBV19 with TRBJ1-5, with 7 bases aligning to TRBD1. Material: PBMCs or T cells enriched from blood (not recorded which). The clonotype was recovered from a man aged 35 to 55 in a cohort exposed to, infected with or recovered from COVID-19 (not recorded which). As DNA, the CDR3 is TGTGCCAGTAGTCCCGAGGGGGCTTCAAACCAGCCCCAGCATTTT. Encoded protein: CASSPEGASNQPQHF.